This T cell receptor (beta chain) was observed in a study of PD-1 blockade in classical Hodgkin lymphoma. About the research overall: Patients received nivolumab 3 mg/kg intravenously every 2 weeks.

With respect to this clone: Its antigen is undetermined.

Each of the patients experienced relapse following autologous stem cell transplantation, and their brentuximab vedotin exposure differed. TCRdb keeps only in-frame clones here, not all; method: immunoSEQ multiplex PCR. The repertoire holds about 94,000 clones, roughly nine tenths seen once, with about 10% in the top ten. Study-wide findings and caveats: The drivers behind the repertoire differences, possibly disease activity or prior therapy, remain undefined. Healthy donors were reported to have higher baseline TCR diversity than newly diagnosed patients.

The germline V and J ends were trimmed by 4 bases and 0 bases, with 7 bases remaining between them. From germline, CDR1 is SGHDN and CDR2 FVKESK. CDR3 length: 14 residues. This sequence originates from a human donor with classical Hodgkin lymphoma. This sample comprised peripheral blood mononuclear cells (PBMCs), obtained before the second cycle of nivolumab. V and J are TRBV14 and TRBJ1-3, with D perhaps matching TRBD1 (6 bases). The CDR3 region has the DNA TGTGCCAGCAGCCGGGACATCTCTGGAAACACCATATATTTT. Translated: CASSRDISGNTIYF.